Listed below are T cell receptor beta chains from one sample, sequenced in a study of T cell responses to AZD1222 COVID-19 vaccine. Libraries were prepared by immunoSEQ multiplex PCR; TCRdb keeps only in-frame clonotypes and omits some of them. The profile covers around 120,000 clones, with around 89% appearing a single time and over 8.5% taken by the ten largest. The source material was peripheral blood, sampled on day 0 of MenACWY control vaccination. These receptors originate from an adult in good health. Both conserved end residues are part of each CDR3. A D gene is named only where the DNA matches it firmly. Rows give clone size only sometimes, using once, few, many, or a class for an expanded clone.

J gene: TRBJ1-2; clone size: .; D gene: .; V gene: TRBV4-2; CDR3 protein: CASSQGEYGYTF; CDR3 DNA: TGTGCCAGCAGCCAAGGGGAGTATGGCTACACCTTC
J gene: TRBJ2-3; clone size: .; D gene: .; V gene: TRBV9; CDR3 protein: CASSVGGKGDTQYF; CDR3 DNA: TGTGCCAGCAGCGTAGGGGGAAAAGGGGATACGCAGTATTTT
J gene: TRBJ1-6; clone size: few; D gene: TRBD1; V gene: TRBV27; CDR3 protein: CASSFQGQGNSPLHF; CDR3 DNA: TGTGCCAGCAGTTTCCAGGGACAGGGGAATTCACCCCTCCACTTT
J gene: TRBJ1-6; clone size: once; D gene: .; V gene: TRBV7-9; CDR3 protein: CASSQKGYSPLHF; CDR3 DNA: TGTGCCAGCAGCCAAAAGGGATATTCACCCCTCCACTTT
J gene: TRBJ1-1; clone size: .; D gene: .; V gene: TRBV6-5; CDR3 protein: CASSYFRQMNTEAFF; CDR3 DNA: TGTGCCAGCAGTTACTTCCGACAGATGAACACTGAAGCTTTCTTT
J gene: TRBJ1-2; clone size: .; D gene: .; V gene: TRBV5-8; CDR3 protein: CASRIRTNYGYTF; CDR3 DNA: TGTGCCAGCAGGATCCGGACTAACTATGGCTACACCTTC
J gene: TRBJ2-7; clone size: .; D gene: .; V gene: TRBV11-2; CDR3 protein: CASRGDSYEQYF; CDR3 DNA: TGTGCCAGCAGGGGGGATTCTTACGAGCAGTACTTC
J gene: TRBJ1-3; clone size: .; D gene: .; V gene: TRBV6-1; CDR3 protein: CASSVTTGNSGNTIYF; CDR3 DNA: TGTGCCAGCAGTGTGACGACAGGCAACTCTGGAAACACCATATATTTT
J gene: TRBJ2-5; clone size: .; D gene: TRBD1; V gene: TRBV5-1; CDR3 protein: CASSLQGAGTGETQYF; CDR3 DNA: TGCGCCAGCAGCTTACAGGGGGCCGGAACGGGGGAGACCCAGTACTTC
J gene: TRBJ1-3; clone size: few; D gene: .; V gene: TRBV7-8; CDR3 protein: CASSFSGAGNTIYF; CDR3 DNA: TGTGCCAGCAGCTTTTCAGGGGCTGGAAACACCATATATTTT
J gene: TRBJ1-3; clone size: .; D gene: TRBD1; V gene: TRBV7-9; CDR3 protein: CVTRDRSGNTIYF; CDR3 DNA: TGTGTCACCCGGGACAGGTCTGGAAACACCATATATTTT
J gene: TRBJ2-7; clone size: .; D gene: .; V gene: TRBV3-1/TRBV3-2; CDR3 protein: CASSRKNYEQYF; CDR3 DNA: TGTGCCAGCAGCAGGAAAAACTACGAGCAGTACTTC
J gene: TRBJ2-3; clone size: .; D gene: TRBD2; V gene: TRBV2; CDR3 protein: CASSLRTSGSSNTQYF; CDR3 DNA: TGTGCCAGCAGTCTAAGGACTAGCGGGAGTTCAAATACGCAGTATTTT
J gene: TRBJ2-1; clone size: once; D gene: TRBD2; V gene: TRBV6-4; CDR3 protein: CASSPTGLLHEQFF; CDR3 DNA: TGTGCCAGCAGCCCCACGGGACTACTACATGAGCAGTTCTTC
J gene: TRBJ2-3; clone size: .; D gene: .; V gene: TRBV12-3/TRBV12-4; CDR3 protein: CASSSNPPDRQYF; CDR3 DNA: TGTGCCAGCAGTTCAAATCCCCCCGACAGGCAGTATTTT
J gene: TRBJ1-3; clone size: .; D gene: TRBD1; V gene: TRBV6-5; CDR3 protein: CASSLTGGNTIYF; CDR3 DNA: TGTGCCAGCAGTTTGACAGGGGGAAACACCATATATTTT
J gene: TRBJ1-5; clone size: .; D gene: .; V gene: TRBV6-2/TRBV6-3; CDR3 protein: CASSYEPGGSSNQPQHF; CDR3 DNA: TGTGCCAGCAGTTACGAGCCAGGCGGCTCTAGCAATCAGCCCCAGCATTTT
J gene: TRBJ2-7; clone size: .; D gene: TRBD2; V gene: TRBV7-2; CDR3 protein: CASSLDAGRFSYEQYF; CDR3 DNA: TGTGCCAGCAGCTTAGATGCCGGGAGGTTTTCCTACGAGCAGTACTTC
J gene: TRBJ2-1; clone size: .; D gene: .; V gene: TRBV11-2; CDR3 protein: CASSLGGPYNEQFF; CDR3 DNA: TGTGCCAGCAGCTTAGGGGGACCATACAATGAGCAGTTCTTC
J gene: TRBJ1-3; clone size: .; D gene: .; V gene: TRBV29-1; CDR3 protein: CSVDPGLGNTIYF; CDR3 DNA: TGCAGCGTTGACCCGGGACTTGGAAACACCATATATTTT
J gene: TRBJ2-1; clone size: .; D gene: TRBD2; V gene: TRBV7-8; CDR3 protein: CASSPAWSSGNEQFF; CDR3 DNA: TGTGCCAGCAGCCCCGCCTGGTCTAGCGGCAATGAGCAGTTCTTC
J gene: TRBJ2-1; clone size: .; D gene: TRBD1; V gene: TRBV7-9; CDR3 protein: CASSLGDRQFF; CDR3 DNA: TGTGCCAGCAGCTTGGGGGACAGGCAGTTCTTC
J gene: TRBJ2-7; clone size: .; D gene: TRBD2; V gene: TRBV28; CDR3 protein: CASFASAGTSGLGRLYEQYF; CDR3 DNA: TGTGCCAGTTTCGCCTCGGCCGGGACTAGCGGGCTCGGCCGGCTCTACGAGCAGTACTTC